These 5 T cell receptor beta chains came from one sample sequenced in a study of OX40 agonist ivuxolimab in advanced cancers. The table came from immunoSEQ multiplex PCR; TCRdb's copy has only in-frame clones and leaves some out. In the table there are about 61,000 clones, about 88% of which are singletons. The material sequenced was CD4+ or CD8+ T cells sorted from blood, taken in a trial of the OX40 agonist ivuxolimab. These receptors all come from an adult with an advanced solid tumor such as melanoma, head and neck, liver or kidney cancer.

The chain carries TRBV6-5 and TRBJ1-5, with 7 bases aligning to TRBD1. From germline, CDR1 is MNHEY and CDR2 SVGAGI. The junction had 8 bases not matched to a gene; V was cut back by 6 bases and J by 9 bases. The CDR3 has 13 residues. The CDR3 nucleotides read TGTGCCAGCAGACGGACAGGCCTAGGGCCCCAGCATTTT. This codes for CASRRTGLGPQHF.

The genes are TRBV5-1 and TRBJ1-2; D gene uncertain. Germline lookup yields CDR1 SGHRS and CDR2 YFSETQ. V shed 0 bases and J shed 3 bases, with 12 bases lying between them. This CDR3 is built from 15 residues. The CDR3 DNA is TGCGCCAGCAGCTTGGGAGCAACCCGCCACTATGGCTACACCTTC. This translates into CASSLGATRHYGYTF.

The rearrangement links TRBV6-5 to TRBJ1-1; D call uncertain. Per the germline V gene, CDR1 is MNHEY and CDR2 is SVGAGI. V was shortened by 7 bases and J by 0 bases, with 15 bases between the two germline ends. CDR3 length: 15 amino acids. The DNA for the CDR3 is TGTGCCAGCATCCCGGGAACGACCATGAACACTGAAGCTTTCTTT. Amino acids: CASIPGTTMNTEAFF.

The chain links TRBV7-2 to TRBJ1-1; D call uncertain. CDR3 length: 15 residues. Germline V gene lookup returns CDR1 SGHTA and CDR2 FQGNSA. V lost 2 bases and J lost 0, with 10 bases in between. CDR3 amino acids: CASSLMGSLNTEAFF. The CDR3 region has the DNA TGTGCCAGCAGCTTAATGGGCTCCTTGAACACTGAAGCTTTCTTT.

The chain recombines TRBV5-1 with TRBJ1-1; no clear D gene. Germline V CDR1 and CDR2: SGHRS, YFSETQ. The CDR3 runs 14 residues. V lost 5 bases to trimming and J lost 4 bases, with 15 bases between them. The CDR3 here is CASRVDGGGTEAFF. In DNA, the CDR3 is TGCGCCAGCAGGGTTGACGGCGGTGGCACTGAAGCTTTCTTT.